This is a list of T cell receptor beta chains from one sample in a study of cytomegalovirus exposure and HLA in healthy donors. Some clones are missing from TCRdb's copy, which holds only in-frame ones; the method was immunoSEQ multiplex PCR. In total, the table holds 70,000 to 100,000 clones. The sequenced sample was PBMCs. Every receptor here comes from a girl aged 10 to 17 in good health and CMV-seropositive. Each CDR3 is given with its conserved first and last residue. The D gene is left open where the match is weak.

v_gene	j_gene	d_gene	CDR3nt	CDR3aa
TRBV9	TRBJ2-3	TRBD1	TGTGCCAGCAGCGAGGGACAGACTAGCACAGATACGCAGTATTTT	CASSEGQTSTDTQYF
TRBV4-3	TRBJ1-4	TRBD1	TGCGCCAGCAGCCATGTACAGGGGGGAACTAATGAAAAACTGTTTTTT	CASSHVQGGTNEKLFF
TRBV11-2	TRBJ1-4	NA	TGTGCCAGCAGCTTAGACTTTACAGGGATCGAAAAACTGTTTTTT	CASSLDFTGIEKLFF
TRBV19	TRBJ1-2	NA	TGTGCCAGTAGTATTCGGACGGGGGCTAACTATGGCTACACCTTC	CASSIRTGANYGYTF
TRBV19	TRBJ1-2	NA	TGTGCCAGTATGGGGGGGTATGGCTACACCTTC	CASMGGYGYTF
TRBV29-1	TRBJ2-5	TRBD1	TGCAGCGTCGTGGGACAGGGGGCAGGGACCCAGTACTTC	CSVVGQGAGTQYF
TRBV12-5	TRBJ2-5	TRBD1	TGTGCTAGTGGTTTGGTACCGGGACAGGTGTATGAGACCCAGTACTTC	CASGLVPGQVYETQYF
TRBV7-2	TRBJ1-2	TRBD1	TGTGCCAGCAGCTACCGACGGGACAGCGAATATGGCTACACCTTC	CASSYRRDSEYGYTF
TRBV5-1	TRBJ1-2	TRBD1	TGCGCCAGCAGCTTAGGGGGACAGAACTATGGCTACACCTTC	CASSLGGQNYGYTF
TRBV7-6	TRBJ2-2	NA	TGTGCCAGCAGCGCGTGGGGCGGGGAGAACACCGGGGAGCTGTTTTTT	CASSAWGGENTGELFF
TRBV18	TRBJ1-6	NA	TGTGCCAGCTCACCACAAGGCAAAGGGGGATATATGCATTCACCCCTCCACTTT	CASSPQGKGGYMHSPLHF
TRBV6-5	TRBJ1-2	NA	TGTGCCAGCAGTCCCTGGGGCAGGCACTATGGCTACACCTTC	CASSPWGRHYGYTF
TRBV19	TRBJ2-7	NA	TGTGCCACTTCATCTAGTGGGAGCTCCTACGAGCAGTACTTC	CATSSSGSSYEQYF
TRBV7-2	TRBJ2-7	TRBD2	TGTGCCAGCAGCTACGGACTAGCGGGTGAGCAGTACTTC	CASSYGLAGEQYF
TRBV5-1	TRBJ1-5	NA	TGCGCCAGCAGCTTGGCCGGGGGCAATCAGCCCCAGCATTTT	CASSLAGGNQPQHF
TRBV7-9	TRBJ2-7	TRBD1	TGTGCCAGCAGCACCCGGGACAGGGACTACGAGCAGTACTTC	CASSTRDRDYEQYF
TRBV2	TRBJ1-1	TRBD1	TGTGCCAGCAGCCCGGACAGGGGGCATAAAGCTTTCTTT	CASSPDRGHKAFF
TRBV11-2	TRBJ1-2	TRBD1	TGTGCCAGCAGCTCCACAGGGGGTGGTAACTATGGCTACACCTTC	CASSSTGGGNYGYTF
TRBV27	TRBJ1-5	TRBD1	TGTGCCAGCAGTTTATGGGGACAGGGATTTCAGCCCCAGCATTTT	CASSLWGQGFQPQHF
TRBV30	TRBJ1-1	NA	TGTGCCTGGAGTCAGAAAGCTGAAGCTTTCTTT	CAWSQKAEAFF
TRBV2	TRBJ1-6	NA	TGTGCCAGCACTACCCAGGGGTTGGTTCCGAATTCACCCCTCCACTTT	CASTTQGLVPNSPLHF
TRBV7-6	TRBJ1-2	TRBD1	TGTGCCAGCAGCTTAGCGTGGGGACAGGGGTATGGCTACACCTTC	CASSLAWGQGYGYTF
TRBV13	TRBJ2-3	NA	TGTGCCAGCAGCTTAGGCCCTAGCACAGATACGCAGTATTTT	CASSLGPSTDTQYF
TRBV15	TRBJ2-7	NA	TGTGCCACCAGCCCCCGGTGGGGCGAAGGCTACGAGCAGTACTTC	CATSPRWGEGYEQYF
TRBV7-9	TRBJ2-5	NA	TGTGCCAGCAGCTTTATCCCAGGGCAAGAGACCCAGTACTTC	CASSFIPGQETQYF
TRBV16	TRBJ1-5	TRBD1	TGTGCCAGCAGCCACCAGACAGGGGGCGATCAGCCCCAGCATTTT	CASSHQTGGDQPQHF
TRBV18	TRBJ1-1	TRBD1	TGTGCCAGCTCACAGGGGACAGGGGGAGAGTTGAACACTGAAGCTTTCTTT	CASSQGTGGELNTEAFF
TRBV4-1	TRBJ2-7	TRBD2	TGCGCCAGCAGCCAAGGGGGACTAGACTACGAGCAGTACTTC	CASSQGGLDYEQYF